This T cell receptor (beta chain) was documented in a study of shared clonotypes between healthy human individuals. Genomic DNA of every subset was divided equally among multiple immunoSEQ plates. The table came from immunoSEQ multiplex PCR; TCRdb's copy has only in-frame clones and leaves some out. The sample holds 900,000 to 1,200,000 clones; 70% to 80% are singletons and the top ten take 0.5% to 0.65%. As regards this clone: The target antigen is unknown.

General study results and limits: Across subsets, estimated richness was generally greater for naive than for memory populations. Sorted-subset sequencing, rarefaction showed, was incomplete despite large depth. Of the naive CD4 clonotypes, around 5% were shared across a few donors.

This clonotype was sampled from a man aged 18 to 30 in good health. Some clones in this sample may be carry-over from other donors' samples. Sequencing input: memory CD4+ T cells from PBMCs. Subset defined: CD45RA-negative fraction.

CDR3 sequence: CASSRWTSGNSDTQYF. DNA of the CDR3: TGTGCCAGCAGCAGATGGACTAGCGGGAACTCAGATACGCAGTATTTT. The chain carries TRBV7-9 and TRBJ2-3; 12 bases map to TRBD2. Germline trimming cut 5 bases from V and 4 bases from J; bases unmatched to any gene: 7. This CDR3 is 16 amino acids long. CDR1 SEHNR and CDR2 FQNEAQ come from the germline V gene (reference sequence).